This T cell receptor (beta chain) was recovered during a study of T cell changes during pregnancy in multiple sclerosis. Looked up from germline, CDR1 is MNHEY and CDR2 is SMNVEV (reference sequence). Losses at the gene ends were 6 bases for V and 0 bases for J; bases not matched to a gene: 8. The CDR3 is 18 amino acids. Here immunoSEQ multiplex PCR was the method, and the copy in TCRdb shows in-frame clones only, minus some. This sample has 22,000 or so clones, with approximately 90% found just once. The sequencing here drew on CD4+ T cells from peripheral blood mononuclear cells, taken after pregnancy. The clonotype originates from a female donor in good health, enrolled as a control in a pregnancy study. The genes are TRBV27 and TRBJ2-2, with 12 bases aligning to TRBD1. As DNA, the CDR3 is TGTGCCAGCAGGGGGGGACAGGGGGCGAAAGCGAACACCGGGGAGCTGTTTTTT. Encoded protein: CASRGGQGAKANTGELFF.